The entry below describes one T cell receptor (beta chain). The germline CDR1 and CDR2 sequences are SNHLY and FYNNEI. Trimming removed 8 bases at V and 4 bases at J, with 7 bases between. The CDR3 has 11 amino acids. This specimen belongs to a study of identical twins' blood T cells. TCRdb re-called the 5' RACE reads through MiXCR, storing one row per CDR3 protein. The sample includes a few hundred thousand distinct CDR3 sequences, roughly 27% seen only once; the top ten take about 6.1%. The rearrangement uses TRBV2 and TRBJ2-3; no reliable D call. The sequence was collected from a woman aged 18 to 49 in good health. The source material was PBMCs. The DNA of the CDR3 is TGTGCCAGCGGATATTCAGATACGCAGTATTTT. It codes for CASGYSDTQYF.